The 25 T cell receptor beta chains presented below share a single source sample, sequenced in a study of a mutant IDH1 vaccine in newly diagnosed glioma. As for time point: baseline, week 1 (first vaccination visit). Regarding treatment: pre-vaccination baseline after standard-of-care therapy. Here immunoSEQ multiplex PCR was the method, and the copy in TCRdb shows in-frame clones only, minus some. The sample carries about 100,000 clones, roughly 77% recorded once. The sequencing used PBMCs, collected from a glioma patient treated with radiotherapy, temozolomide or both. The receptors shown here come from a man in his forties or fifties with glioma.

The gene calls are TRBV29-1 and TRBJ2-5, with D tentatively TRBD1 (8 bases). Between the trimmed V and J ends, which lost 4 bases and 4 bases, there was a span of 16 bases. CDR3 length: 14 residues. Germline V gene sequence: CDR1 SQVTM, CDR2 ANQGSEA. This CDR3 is CSVVVQGGIETQYF. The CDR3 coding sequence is TGCAGCGTTGTAGTACAGGGGGGGATAGAGACCCAGTACTTC.

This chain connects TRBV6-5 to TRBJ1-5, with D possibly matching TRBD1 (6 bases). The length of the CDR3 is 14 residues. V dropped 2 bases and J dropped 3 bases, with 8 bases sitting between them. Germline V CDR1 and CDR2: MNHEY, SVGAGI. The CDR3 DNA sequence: TGTGCCAGCAGTTACACAGGGTACAATCAGCCCCAGCATTTT. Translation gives CASSYTGYNQPQHF.

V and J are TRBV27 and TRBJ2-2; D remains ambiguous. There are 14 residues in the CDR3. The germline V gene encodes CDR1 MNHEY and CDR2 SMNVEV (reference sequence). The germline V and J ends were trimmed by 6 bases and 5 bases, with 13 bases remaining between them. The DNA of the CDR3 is TGTGCCAGCAGGCGAGAAACCGGGACCGGGGAGCTGTTTTTT. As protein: CASRRETGTGELFF.

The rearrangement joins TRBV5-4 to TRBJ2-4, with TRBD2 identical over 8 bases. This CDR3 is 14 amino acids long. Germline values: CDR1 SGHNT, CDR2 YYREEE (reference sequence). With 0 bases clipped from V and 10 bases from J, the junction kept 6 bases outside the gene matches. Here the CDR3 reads CASSLAGRVGIQYF. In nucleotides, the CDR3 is TGTGCCAGCAGCTTGGCCGGGAGGGTAGGAATTCAGTACTTC.

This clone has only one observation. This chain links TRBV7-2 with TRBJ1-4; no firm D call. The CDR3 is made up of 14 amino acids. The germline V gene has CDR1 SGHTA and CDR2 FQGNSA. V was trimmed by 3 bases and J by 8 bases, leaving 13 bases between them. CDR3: CASSFRRGWEKLFF. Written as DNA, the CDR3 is TGTGCCAGCAGCTTTAGGCGGGGTTGGGAAAAACTGTTTTTT.

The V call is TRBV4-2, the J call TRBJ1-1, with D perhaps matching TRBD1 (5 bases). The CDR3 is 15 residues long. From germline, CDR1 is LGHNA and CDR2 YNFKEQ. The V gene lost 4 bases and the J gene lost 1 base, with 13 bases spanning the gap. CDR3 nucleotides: TGTGCCAGCAGCCTCGTCGGGGGAACGAACACTGAAGCTTTCTTT. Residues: CASSLVGGTNTEAFF.

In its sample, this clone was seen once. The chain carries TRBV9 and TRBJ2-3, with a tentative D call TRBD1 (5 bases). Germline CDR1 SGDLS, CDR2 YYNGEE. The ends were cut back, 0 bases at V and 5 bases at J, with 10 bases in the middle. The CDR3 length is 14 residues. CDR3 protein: CASSVGTGRDTQYF. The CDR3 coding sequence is TGTGCCAGCAGCGTAGGCACAGGAAGAGATACGCAGTATTTT. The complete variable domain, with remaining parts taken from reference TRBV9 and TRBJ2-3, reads DSGVTQTPKHLITATGQRVTLRCSPRSGDLSVYWYQQSLDQGLQFLIQYYNGEERAKGNILERFSAQQFPDLHSELNLSSLELGDSALYFCASSVGTGRDTQYFGPGTRLTVL.

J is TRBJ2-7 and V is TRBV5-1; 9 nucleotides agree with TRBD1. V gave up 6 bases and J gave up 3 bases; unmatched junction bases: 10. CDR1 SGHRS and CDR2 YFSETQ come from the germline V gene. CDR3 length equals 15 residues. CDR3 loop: CASTALGTGIYEQYF. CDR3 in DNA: TGCGCCAGCACAGCCCTGGGGACAGGGATCTACGAGCAGTACTTC.

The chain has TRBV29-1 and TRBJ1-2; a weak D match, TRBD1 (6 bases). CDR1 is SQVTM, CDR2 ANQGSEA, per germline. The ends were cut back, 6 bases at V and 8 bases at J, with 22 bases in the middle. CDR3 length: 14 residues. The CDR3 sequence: CSVMGDTGSRGYTF. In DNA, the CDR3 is TGCAGCGTCATGGGTGATACAGGGTCGAGGGGCTACACCTTC. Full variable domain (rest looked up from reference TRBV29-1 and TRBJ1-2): SAVISQKPSRDICQRGTSLTIQCQVDSQVTMMFWYRQQPGQSLTLIATANQGSEATYESGFVIDKFPISRPNLTFSTLTVSNMSPEDSSIYLCSVMGDTGSRGYTFGSGTRLTVV.

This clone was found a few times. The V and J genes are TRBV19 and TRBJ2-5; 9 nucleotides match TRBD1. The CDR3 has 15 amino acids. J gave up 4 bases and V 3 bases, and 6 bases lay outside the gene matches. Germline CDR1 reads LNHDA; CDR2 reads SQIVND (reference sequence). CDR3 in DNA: TGTGCCAGTAGTATGAACAGGGGGCTAAGAGAGACCCAGTACTTC. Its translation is CASSMNRGLRETQYF.

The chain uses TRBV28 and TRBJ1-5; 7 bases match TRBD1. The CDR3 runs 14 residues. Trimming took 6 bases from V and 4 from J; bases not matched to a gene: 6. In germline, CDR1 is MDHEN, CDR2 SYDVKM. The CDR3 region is CASRAAGGNQPQHF. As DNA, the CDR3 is TGTGCCAGCAGGGCTGCAGGGGGGAATCAGCCCCAGCATTTT. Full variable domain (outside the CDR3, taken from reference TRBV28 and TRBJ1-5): DVKVTQSSRYLVKRTGEKVFLECVQDMDHENMFWYRQDPGLGLRLIYFSYDVKMKEKGDIPEGYSVSREKKERFSLILESASTNQTSMYLCASRAAGGNQPQHFGDGTRLSIL.

CDR3 in amino acids: CASSEVASEQFF. CDR3 in DNA: TGTGCCAGCAGCGAGGTGGCAAGTGAGCAGTTCTTC. The chain uses TRBV5-6 and TRBJ2-1; no clear D. The CDR3 has 12 residues. Germline V gene lookup returns CDR1 SGHDT and CDR2 YYEEEE. Trimming took off 4 bases at V and 9 bases at J, with 11 bases between the two ends.

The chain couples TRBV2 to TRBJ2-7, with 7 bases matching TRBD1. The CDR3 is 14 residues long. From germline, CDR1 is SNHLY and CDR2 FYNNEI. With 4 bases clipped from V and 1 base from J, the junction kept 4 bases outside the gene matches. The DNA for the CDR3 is TGTGCCAGCAGTGGATTGACAGGGTCCTACGAGCAGTACTTC. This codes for CASSGLTGSYEQYF.

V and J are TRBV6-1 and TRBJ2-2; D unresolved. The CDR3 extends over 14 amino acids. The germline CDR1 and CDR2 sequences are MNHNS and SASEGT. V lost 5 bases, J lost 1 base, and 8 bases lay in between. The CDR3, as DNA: TGTGCCAGCAGTCCGAGTCTGAACACCGGGGAGCTGTTTTTT. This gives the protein CASSPSLNTGELFF.

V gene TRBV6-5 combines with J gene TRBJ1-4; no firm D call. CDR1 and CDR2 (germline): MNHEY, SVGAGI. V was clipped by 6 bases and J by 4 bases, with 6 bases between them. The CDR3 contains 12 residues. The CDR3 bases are TGTGCCAGCAGGGGAGGTAATGAAAAACTGTTTTTT. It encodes CASRGGNEKLFF.

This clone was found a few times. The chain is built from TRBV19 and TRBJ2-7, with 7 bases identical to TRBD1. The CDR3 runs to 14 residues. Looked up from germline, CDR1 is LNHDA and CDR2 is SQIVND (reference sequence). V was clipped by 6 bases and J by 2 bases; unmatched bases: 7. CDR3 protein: CASREDRATYEQYF. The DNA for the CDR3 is TGTGCCAGTAGAGAAGACAGGGCCACCTACGAGCAGTACTTC.

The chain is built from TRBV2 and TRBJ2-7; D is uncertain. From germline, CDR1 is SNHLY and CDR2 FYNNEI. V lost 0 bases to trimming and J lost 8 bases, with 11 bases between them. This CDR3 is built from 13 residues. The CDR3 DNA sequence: TGTGCCAGCAGTGAAGCGCGGCAAATCCAGCAGTACTTC. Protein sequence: CASSEARQIQQYF.

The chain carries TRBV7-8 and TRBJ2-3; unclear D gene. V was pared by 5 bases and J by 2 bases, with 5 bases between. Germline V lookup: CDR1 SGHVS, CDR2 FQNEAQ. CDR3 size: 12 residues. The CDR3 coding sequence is TGTGCCAGCAGCCAGGACACAGATACGCAGTATTTT. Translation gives CASSQDTDTQYF.

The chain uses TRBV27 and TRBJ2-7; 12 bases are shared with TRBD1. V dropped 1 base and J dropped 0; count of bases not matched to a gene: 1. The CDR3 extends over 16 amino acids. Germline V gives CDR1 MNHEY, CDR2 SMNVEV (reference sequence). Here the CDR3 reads CASSLWGQGASYEQYF. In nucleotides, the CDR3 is TGTGCCAGCAGTTTATGGGGACAGGGGGCCTCCTACGAGCAGTACTTC.

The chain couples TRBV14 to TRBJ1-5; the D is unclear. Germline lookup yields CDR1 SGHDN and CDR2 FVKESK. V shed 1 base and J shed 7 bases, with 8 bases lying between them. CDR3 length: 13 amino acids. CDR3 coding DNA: TGTGCCAGCAGCCAAGGGCTGCAGCAGCCCCAGCATTTT. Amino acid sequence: CASSQGLQQPQHF. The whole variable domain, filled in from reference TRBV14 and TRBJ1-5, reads EAGVTQFPSHSVIEKGQTVTLRCDPISGHDNLYWYRRVMGKEIKFLLHFVKESKQDESGMPNNRFLAERTGGTYSTLKVQPAELEDSGVYFCASSQGLQQPQHFGDGTRLSIL.

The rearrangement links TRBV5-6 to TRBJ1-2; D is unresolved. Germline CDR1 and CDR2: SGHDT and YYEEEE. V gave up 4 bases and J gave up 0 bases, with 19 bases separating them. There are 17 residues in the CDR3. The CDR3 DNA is TGTGCCAGCAGCATACCGGCCTTTGGTGTACCTAACTATGGCTACACCTTC. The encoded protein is CASSIPAFGVPNYGYTF.

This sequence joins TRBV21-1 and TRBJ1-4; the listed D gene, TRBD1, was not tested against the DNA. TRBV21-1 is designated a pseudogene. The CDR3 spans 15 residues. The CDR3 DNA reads TGTGCCAGCAGCGGGCGACAGGGGGTTATAGAAAAACTGTTTTTT. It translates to CASSGRQGVIEKLFF.

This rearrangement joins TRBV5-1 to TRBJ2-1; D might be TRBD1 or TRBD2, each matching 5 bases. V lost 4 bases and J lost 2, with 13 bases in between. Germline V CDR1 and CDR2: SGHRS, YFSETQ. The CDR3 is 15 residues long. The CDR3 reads CASSRPGPTYNEQFF. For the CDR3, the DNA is TGCGCCAGCAGCCGGCCGGGACCGACCTACAATGAGCAGTTCTTC.

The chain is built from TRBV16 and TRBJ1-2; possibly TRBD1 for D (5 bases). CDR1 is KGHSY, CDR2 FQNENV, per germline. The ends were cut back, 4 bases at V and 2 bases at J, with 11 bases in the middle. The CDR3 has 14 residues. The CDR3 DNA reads TGTGCCAGCAGCCGCCGGGACGGCAACTATGGCTACACCTTC. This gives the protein CASSRRDGNYGYTF.

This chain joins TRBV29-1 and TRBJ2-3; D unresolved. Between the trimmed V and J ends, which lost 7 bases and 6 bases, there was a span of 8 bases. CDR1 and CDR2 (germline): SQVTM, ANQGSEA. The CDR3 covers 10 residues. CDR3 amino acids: CSAGPDTQYF. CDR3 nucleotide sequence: TGCAGCGCAGGCCCCGATACGCAGTATTTT.